Each of the 32 T cell receptor beta chains below was sequenced from the same sample in a study of T cell repertoires in cytomegalovirus infection. No cognate antigen is known for these TCRs. TCRdb recomputed calls from the reads with MiXCR, one row per CDR3 protein. Of some 350,000 distinct CDR3 sequences in the sample, roughly 34% were seen once. The starting material was cultured PBMCs, obtained from culture after CMV antigen stimulation. All receptors derive from a human donor in good health (CMV status not recorded). Some clones in this sample may be carry-over from other donors' samples.

This chain connects TRBV5-6 to TRBJ1-5; 9 bases map to TRBD1. Germline assignment: CDR1 SGHDT and CDR2 YYEEEE. This CDR3 contains 18 residues. J was trimmed by 6 bases and V by 2 bases; bases with no gene match: 15. CDR3 in amino acids: CASSFGPGQGKDFQPQHF. The CDR3 DNA is TGTGCCAGCAGCTTTGGCCCGGGACAGGGTAAAGATTTTCAGCCCCAGCATTTT.

This clonotype has ten or more counts. The genes are TRBV6-1 and TRBJ2-7, with D possibly being TRBD2 (5 bases). Trimming took 10 bases from V and 7 from J, leaving 20 bases between them. Germline CDR1 and CDR2: MNHNS and SASEGT. This CDR3 has 13 residues. CDR3 protein: CATRGGLTWEQYV. As DNA, the CDR3 is TGTGCCACCCGAGGAGGCCTAACGTGGGAGCAGTACGTC.

The chain uses TRBV19 and TRBJ2-1; TRBD2 matches at 12 bases. Germline V gene sequence: CDR1 LNHDA, CDR2 SQIVND (reference sequence). With V trimmed by 8 bases and J by 9 bases, 11 bases remained unmatched. CDR3 length equals 15 residues. CDR3 sequence reads: CASRTSGTDGGEQFF. The CDR3 coding sequence is TGTGCCAGTCGGACTAGCGGGACGGACGGCGGTGAGCAGTTCTTC. Complete variable domain (other parts from reference TRBV19 and TRBJ2-1): DGGITQSPKYLFRKEGQNVTLSCEQNLNHDAMYWYRQDPGQGLRLIYYSQIVNDFQKGDIAEGYSVSREKKESFPLTVTSAQKNPTAFYLCASRTSGTDGGEQFFGPGTRLTVL.

The DNA for the CDR3 is TGTGCCAGCAAGGAGCTAGCGAAGCGGACCGAGCAGTACTTC. This sequence encodes CASKELAKRTEQYF. V usage is TRBV6-5 and J usage is TRBJ2-7; D is possibly TRBD2 (6 bases). The germline CDR1 and CDR2 sequences are MNHEY and SVGAGI. The CDR3 runs 14 residues. Trimming shortened V by 7 bases and J by 6 bases, and 19 bases separated the two germline ends.

The genes are TRBV19 and TRBJ2-3; TRBD2 matches 11 bases. Germline-derived CDR1 and CDR2 are LNHDA and SQIVND (reference sequence). Trimming at V came to 0 bases and at J to 13 bases, leaving 6 bases not matched to a gene. The CDR3 sequence is 14 residues long. The CDR3 sequence: CASSIDLSGRAEYF. CDR3 nucleotides: TGTGCCAGTAGTATAGATCTTAGCGGGAGGGCCGAGTATTTT.

V gene TRBV10-3 combines with J gene TRBJ1-2, with D hard to call. This CDR3 has 16 residues. V was trimmed by 4 bases and J by 4 bases, leaving 19 bases between them. CDR1 is ENHRY, CDR2 SYGVKD, per germline. Here the CDR3 reads CAISGGIRLSGYGYTF. The CDR3 coding sequence is TGTGCCATCAGTGGAGGGATCCGCCTTTCCGGCTATGGCTACACCTTC.

The chain has TRBV7-2 and TRBJ2-5; D ambiguous. Germline values: CDR1 SGHTA, CDR2 FQGNSA. The CDR3 runs to 14 residues. The ends were cut back, 5 bases at V and 1 base at J, with 11 bases in the middle. The CDR3 DNA sequence: TGTGCCAGCAGCCTCTATACGACCCAAGAGACCCAGTACTTC. Protein sequence: CASSLYTTQETQYF.

This clonotype was seen a handful of times. The chain combines TRBV7-2 with TRBJ2-7; D not resolved. The V end was cut by 5 bases, the J end by 3 bases, with 14 bases between. CDR1 is SGHTA and CDR2 is FQGNSA in the germline V gene. The CDR3 runs 14 residues. CDR3 sequence: CASSTSYLNYEQYF. The CDR3 DNA reads TGTGCCAGCAGCACATCTTACCTCAACTACGAGCAGTACTTC.

This clonotype has just a few counts. V and J are TRBV7-6 and TRBJ1-1; D uncertain. Deletions cut 4 bases from V and 2 bases from J, with 11 bases between. The CDR3 contains 14 residues. Germline V gene lookup returns CDR1 SGHVS and CDR2 FNYEAQ. CDR3 bases: TGTGCCAGCAGCTCCTCGGCCCATAACACTGAAGCTTTCTTT. It specifies CASSSSAHNTEAFF. Looking up the rest from reference TRBV7-6 and TRBJ1-1 gives the full variable domain: GAGVSQSPRYKVTKRGQDVALRCDPISGHVSLYWYRQALGQGPEFLTYFNYEAQQDKSGLPNDRFSAERPEGSISTLTIQRTEQRDSAMYRCASSSSAHNTEAFFGQGTRLTVV.

This chain connects TRBV12-3 or TRBV12-4 to TRBJ1-1, with TRBD1 identical over 7 bases. The ends lost 9 bases at V and 4 bases at J; junction bases unmatched: 14. The CDR3 is 15 residues long. In nucleotides, the CDR3 is TGTGCCAGTACGCCGGGGGGGCAGGGGGGCACTGAAGCTTTCTTT. It codes for CASTPGGQGGTEAFF.

The chain uses TRBV28 and TRBJ2-7; D is tentatively TRBD1 or TRBD2 (5 bases each). The V end was cut by 3 bases, the J end by 0 bases, with 9 bases between. This CDR3 region has 14 residues. In germline, CDR1 is MDHEN, CDR2 SYDVKM. In nucleotides, the CDR3 is TGTGCCAGCAGTTTGGGGACGGCCTCCTACGAGCAGTACTTC. It is translated as CASSLGTASYEQYF.

The chain carries TRBV27 and TRBJ1-6; D unresolved. V lost 5 bases, J lost 0 bases, and 14 bases lay in between. There are 17 residues in the CDR3. Germline V gene data show CDR1 as MNHEY and CDR2 as SMNVEV (reference sequence). The CDR3, as DNA: TGTGCCAGCAGTCTTTACATAGGGAGCTCCTATAATTCACCCCTCCACTTT. As protein: CASSLYIGSSYNSPLHF.

The count of this clonotype is one. The chain employs TRBV3-1 and TRBJ2-5; D might be TRBD1 (6 bases). CDR1 and CDR2 (germline): LGHDT, YNNKEL (reference sequence). The CDR3 contains 13 residues. V was pared by 7 bases and J by 2 bases, with 11 bases between. CDR3 sequence: CASTLQGQETQYF. The DNA of the CDR3 is TGTGCCAGCACCCTACAGGGTCAAGAGACCCAGTACTTC.

The chain is built from TRBV20-1 and TRBJ2-3; TRBD2 aligns across 11 bases. The V gene end was trimmed by 1 base and the J gene end by 7 bases; junction bases not matched to a gene: 19. The CDR3 is 19 residues long. Germline CDR1 and CDR2: DFQATT and SNEGSKA (reference sequence). The CDR3 sequence: CSARALRPGTSGGMNTQYF. DNA of the CDR3: TGCAGTGCTAGAGCCCTTCGACCAGGGACTAGCGGTGGGATGAATACGCAGTATTTT.

This clonotype was counted a few times. The rearrangement uses TRBV7-2 and TRBJ2-7, with D unresolved. The CDR3 runs 15 residues. Trimming cost V 1 base and J 5 bases, with 15 bases left between them. Germline values: CDR1 SGHTA, CDR2 FQGNSA. The CDR3: CASSLVLVEGHEQYF. In nucleotides, the CDR3 is TGTGCCAGCAGCTTAGTTCTAGTCGAAGGACACGAGCAGTACTTC.

A few counts support this clonotype. V is TRBV7-8 and J is TRBJ1-2, with TRBD1 matching 7 bases. Per germline, CDR1 SGHVS and CDR2 FQNEAQ. The CDR3 is 14 residues long. With V trimmed by 5 bases and J by 1 base, 4 bases remained unmatched. CDR3 in amino acids: CASSTGQVNYGYTF. The CDR3 DNA follows: TGTGCCAGCAGCACCGGACAGGTTAACTATGGCTACACCTTC.

The chain recombines TRBV19 with TRBJ1-2, with 8 bases aligning to TRBD1. The CDR3 sequence is 19 residues long. The ends lost 5 bases at V and 2 bases at J; junction bases unmatched: 19. Germline CDR1 LNHDA, CDR2 SQIVND (reference sequence). The CDR3 nucleotides read TGTGCCAGTAGTGGAATCCTCCGTTGGACAGGGAAGGCAAACTATGGCTACACCTTC. Protein: CASSGILRWTGKANYGYTF.

The chain combines TRBV27 with TRBJ2-2, with D possibly called TRBD1 or TRBD2 (5 bases each). With 1 base removed from V and 7 bases from J, the gap between germline ends came to 19 bases. Germline assignment: CDR1 MNHEY and CDR2 SMNVEV (reference sequence). This CDR3 contains 17 residues. CDR3 residues: CASSLFGGTFTDGELFF. CDR3 sequence (DNA): TGTGCCAGCAGTTTATTTGGTGGGACCTTCACGGACGGGGAGCTGTTTTTT.

Ten or more counts support this clonotype. The chain uses TRBV7-2 and TRBJ2-6; D unclear. In germline, CDR1 is SGHTA, CDR2 FQGNSA. CDR3 length equals 15 residues. Trimming removed 5 bases at V and 1 base at J, with 9 bases between. CDR3 nucleotides: TGTGCCAGCAGCCCAACCTGGTCTGGGGCCAACGTCCTGACTTTC. Amino acids: CASSPTWSGANVLTF.

This rearrangement joins TRBV7-2 to TRBJ2-3; D is perhaps TRBD1 or TRBD2 (5 bases each). V was shortened by 7 bases and J by 5 bases, with 19 bases between the two germline ends. This CDR3 region has 15 residues. The V gene's germline CDR1 is SGHTA and CDR2 FQGNSA. CDR3 DNA sequence: TGTGCCAGCACCAAAGGATGGACTGGGGGAGATACGCAGTATTTT. Protein: CASTKGWTGGDTQYF.

The gene calls are TRBV28 and TRBJ2-6; no clear D. The CDR3 totals 17 residues. The V gene's germline CDR1 is MDHEN and CDR2 SYDVKM. V lost 1 base and J lost 0, with 10 bases in between. The CDR3 is CASSLYGGDSGANVLTF. The DNA of the CDR3 is TGTGCCAGCAGTTTATACGGTGGGGACTCTGGGGCCAACGTCCTGACTTTC.

The chain is built from TRBV20-1 and TRBJ2-4; 9 bases match TRBD2. CDR3 length: 14 amino acids. Germline CDR1 DFQATT, CDR2 SNEGSKA (reference sequence). After removal of 1 base from V and 7 bases from J, the junction contained 5 bases not matched to a gene. CDR3 DNA sequence: TGCAGTGCTAGAGTCGTAGCGGGAGATAACATTCAGTACTTC. It is translated as CSARVVAGDNIQYF.

This clonotype was counted only a few times. The rearrangement uses TRBV4-1 and TRBJ1-3; 10 bases fit TRBD1. The CDR3 is made up of 19 amino acids. Germline CDR1 reads MGHRA; CDR2 reads YSYEKL. V lost 3 bases, J lost 1 base, and 12 bases stayed unmatched. The CDR3 is CASSHSGRDRGRSGNTIYF. The CDR3 nucleotides read TGCGCCAGCAGCCATTCCGGTCGGGACAGGGGTCGGTCTGGAAACACCATATATTTT.

This clonotype was picked up one time. The chain combines TRBV6-2 or TRBV6-3 with TRBJ2-1; 11 nucleotides align to TRBD2. Germline V gene sequence: CDR1 MNHEY, CDR2 SVGEGT. V shed 6 bases, J shed 7 bases, and the junction held 5 bases outside the gene matches. CDR3 size: 14 residues. The CDR3 here is CASRPGLAGNEQFF. As DNA, the CDR3 is TGTGCCAGCAGGCCCGGACTAGCGGGTAATGAGCAGTTCTTC.

V is TRBV28 and J is TRBJ2-3; TRBD2 is a possible D gene (6 bases). The V and J ends lost 4 bases and 0 bases respectively, with 14 bases between them. CDR1 and CDR2 from the germline V gene are MDHEN and SYDVKM. This CDR3 region has 16 residues. CDR3: CASSSPGVISTDTQYF. The CDR3 DNA reads as TGTGCCAGCAGTTCACCGGGAGTAATTAGCACAGATACGCAGTATTTT.

This clonotype was seen at least ten times. This chain links TRBV7-2 with TRBJ1-1; TRBD1 matches 7 bases. The CDR3 is 14 residues long. V lost 5 bases and J lost 4; bases outside the gene matches: 7. Germline-derived CDR1 and CDR2 are SGHTA and FQGNSA. This CDR3 reads CASSLDRLFTEAFF. Here the CDR3 DNA reads TGTGCCAGCAGCCTGGACAGGCTATTCACTGAAGCTTTCTTT.

This chain connects TRBV27 to TRBJ2-3; 11 bases map to TRBD2. Germline loops: CDR1 MNHEY, CDR2 SMNVEV (reference sequence). The V and J ends lost 5 bases and 1 base, in that order; junction bases with no gene match: 2. The CDR3 spans 15 residues. CDR3 loop: CASSKLAGGTDTQYF. CDR3 coding DNA: TGTGCCAGCAGTAAACTAGCGGGAGGCACAGATACGCAGTATTTT.

V gene TRBV5-1 combines with J gene TRBJ2-7; 8 bases align to TRBD2. V lost 3 bases, J lost 2 bases, and 7 bases stayed unmatched. The germline V gene has CDR1 SGHRS and CDR2 YFSETQ. This CDR3 spans 15 amino acids. The CDR3 sequence is CASSSQTSGPYEQYF. The CDR3 DNA follows: TGCGCCAGCAGCTCACAAACTAGCGGCCCCTACGAGCAGTACTTC. The whole variable domain, remainder taken from reference TRBV5-1 and TRBJ2-7, is KAGVTQTPRYLIKTRGQQVTLSCSPISGHRSVSWYQQTPGQGLQFLFEYFSETQRNKGNFPGRFSGRQFSNSRSEMNVSTLELGDSALYLCASSSQTSGPYEQYFGPGTRLTVT.

This clonotype was seen a few times. The CDR3 region is CASSLAASKEETQYF. Here the CDR3 DNA reads TGTGCCAGCAGCTTAGCGGCCTCGAAGGAGGAGACCCAGTACTTC. The V gene is TRBV7-2, the J gene TRBJ2-5, with D unclear. The CDR3 is 15 amino acids. In germline, CDR1 is SGHTA, CDR2 FQGNSA. Trimming removed 0 bases from V and 5 bases from J, with 13 bases in between.

This rearrangement joins TRBV5-1 to TRBJ2-3; D uncertain. This CDR3 is 12 amino acids long. CDR1 and CDR2 (germline): SGHRS, YFSETQ. V shed 4 bases and J shed 6 bases, with 9 bases lying between them. CDR3 nucleotides: TGCGCCAGCAGCCCGGACCTGGATACGCAGTATTTT. It yields the protein CASSPDLDTQYF.

The V and J genes are TRBV11-3 and TRBJ2-3, with D maybe TRBD1 (6 bases). Per the germline V gene, CDR1 is SGHNT and CDR2 is YENEEA. The ends were cut back, 10 bases at V and 0 bases at J, with 20 bases in the middle. The CDR3 loop spans 16 amino acids. The DNA for the CDR3 is TGTGCCATCCGTGGGCTAAAACAGGGAAGCACAGATACGCAGTATTTT. Amino acids: CAIRGLKQGSTDTQYF.

The genes are TRBV20-1 and TRBJ2-1; D is perhaps TRBD1 or TRBD2 (5 bases each). The germline V gene encodes CDR1 DFQATT and CDR2 SNEGSKA (reference sequence). The ends were cut back, 5 bases at V and 2 bases at J, with 13 bases in the middle. There are 14 residues in the CDR3. The CDR3 nucleotides are TGCAGTGCTTCGGGACCCAGGGCCTACAATGAGCAGTTCTTC. It yields the protein CSASGPRAYNEQFF.